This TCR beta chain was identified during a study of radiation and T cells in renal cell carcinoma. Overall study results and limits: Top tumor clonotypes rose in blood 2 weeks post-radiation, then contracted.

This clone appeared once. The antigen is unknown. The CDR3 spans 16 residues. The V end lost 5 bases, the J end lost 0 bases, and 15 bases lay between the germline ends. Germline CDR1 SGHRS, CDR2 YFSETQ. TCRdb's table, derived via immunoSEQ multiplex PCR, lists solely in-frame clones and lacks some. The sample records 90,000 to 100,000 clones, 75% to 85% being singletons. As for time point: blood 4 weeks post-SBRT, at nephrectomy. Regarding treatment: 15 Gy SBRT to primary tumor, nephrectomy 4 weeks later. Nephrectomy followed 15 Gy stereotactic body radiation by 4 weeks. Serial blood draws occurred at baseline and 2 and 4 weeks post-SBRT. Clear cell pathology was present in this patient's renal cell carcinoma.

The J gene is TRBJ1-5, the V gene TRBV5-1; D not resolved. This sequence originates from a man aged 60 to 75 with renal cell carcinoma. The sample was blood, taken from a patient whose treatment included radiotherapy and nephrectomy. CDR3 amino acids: CASRGDGRYSNQPQHF. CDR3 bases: TGCGCCAGCAGAGGAGACGGACGATATAGCAATCAGCCCCAGCATTTT.